This T cell receptor beta chain was sequenced for a study of cytomegalovirus exposure and HLA in healthy donors. PCR primers comprised 60 Vbeta and 13 Jbeta primers. In the study's own analysis: There were around 80 million unique TCR beta chains by a later count, and around 10 million of them were shared. Profiled with immunoSEQ multiplex PCR; TCRdb holds only in-frame clones, not every one. From that table come the V and J calls and clone size; the DNA was used to work out D and trimming. This table has some 78,000 clones, about 80% appearing once. On this clone itself: No antigen is known for it.

Study-level results: The study assumed roughly uniform donor sequencing depth for presence/absence analyses. Across HLA loci, a later analysis found differing TCR association rates, with DRB1 most and HLA-C fewest.

The CDR3 length is 14 residues. V lost 8 bases and J lost 8; bases outside the gene matches: 13. From germline, CDR1 is SGHRS and CDR2 YFSETQ. The sample consisted of PBMCs. This clonotype originated in a man aged 50 to 60 in good health and CMV-seropositive. The chain recombines TRBV5-1 with TRBJ2-1, with 7 bases that match TRBD2. CDR3 sequence (DNA): TGCGCCAGTACTGGACTTGCGGGAGACGATGAGCAGTTCTTC. Its translation: CASTGLAGDDEQFF.